This is a list of T cell receptor beta chains from one sample in a study of identifying expanded T cells in peripheral blood. This table comes from immunoSEQ multiplex PCR, and its TCRdb copy is limited to in-frame clones, with some not included. The sample consists of 120,000 or so clones, more than 80% of them appearing once. The sequencing sample was made of blood. Every receptor here comes from a person aged 18-70 years in good health. Each CDR3 is given with its conserved first and last residue. A D gene is named only where the DNA matches it firmly. Some rows mark clone size as missing; the rest say once, few, many or name a class of expanded clone.

j_call | d_call | clone_size | v_call | cdr3_aa | cdr3_nt
TRBJ2-3 | TRBD2 | . | TRBV4-3 | CASSQGSGVTDTQYF | TGCGCCAGCAGCCAAGGAAGCGGGGTGACAGATACGCAGTATTTT
TRBJ2-3 | . | . | TRBV9 | CASSVDIGVGADTQYF | TGTGCCAGCAGCGTAGATATAGGGGTGGGTGCAGATACGCAGTATTTT
TRBJ1-1 | TRBD1 | . | TRBV29-1 | CSGTGKATEAFF | TGCAGCGGGACAGGGAAGGCTACTGAAGCTTTCTTT
TRBJ1-1 | TRBD1 | once | TRBV4-3 | CASSPTGAAFYTEAFF | TGCGCCAGCAGCCCGACAGGGGCTGCGTTTTACACTGAAGCTTTCTTT
TRBJ1-1 | . | . | TRBV7-9 | CASSLGFIPEAFF | TGTGCCAGCAGCTTAGGTTTTATCCCTGAAGCTTTCTTT
TRBJ2-7 | . | . | TRBV5-6 | CASSLGDHYEQYF | TGTGCCAGCAGCTTGGGGGACCACTACGAGCAGTACTTC
TRBJ1-2 | . | . | TRBV6-5 | CASSPQTRLYGYTF | TGTGCCAGCAGTCCCCAGACGAGACTCTATGGCTACACCTTC
TRBJ2-4 | . | . | TRBV14 | CASSHRTSKNIQYF | TGTGCCAGCAGCCATCGAACCTCCAAAAACATTCAGTACTTC
TRBJ2-3 | . | . | TRBV7-9 | CAISDTQYF | TGTGCCATATCGGATACGCAGTATTTT
TRBJ2-2 | . | . | TRBV6-5 | CASSRTGTGELFF | TGTGCCAGCAGCCGTACAGGGACCGGGGAGCTGTTTTTT
TRBJ1-6 | . | medium-sized | TRBV2 | CASSEDMSPLHF | TGTGCCAGCAGTGAGGACATGTCACCCCTCCACTTT
TRBJ1-1 | . | . | TRBV20-1 | CSARDGVEAFF | TGCAGTGCTAGAGATGGGGTCGAAGCTTTCTTT
TRBJ1-2 | . | . | TRBV19 | CASSRERLGYTF | TGTGCCAGTAGCCGGGAGCGACTAGGCTACACCTTC
TRBJ1-1 | TRBD1 | . | TRBV19 | CASSKLDRDTEAFF | TGTGCCAGTAGTAAACTGGACAGGGACACTGAAGCTTTCTTT
TRBJ2-7 | TRBD1 | once | TRBV2 | CASIRGGSPYEQYF | TGTGCCAGCATCAGAGGGGGCTCCCCCTACGAGCAGTACTTC
TRBJ1-1 | . | . | TRBV4-3 | CASSQVLQGMRTEAFF | TGCGCCAGCAGCCAAGTACTCCAGGGGATGAGGACTGAAGCTTTCTTT
TRBJ1-1 | . | . | TRBV5-5 | CASSGQRNTEAFF | TGTGCCAGCAGCGGGCAGCGGAACACTGAAGCTTTCTTT
TRBJ2-7 | TRBD1 | . | TRBV5-1 | CASSLTGGFSYEQYF | TGCGCCAGCAGCCTTACAGGGGGCTTCTCCTACGAGCAGTACTTC
TRBJ2-1 | TRBD2 | . | TRBV9 | CASSVEISGLADNEQFF | TGTGCCAGCAGCGTAGAAATATCGGGACTAGCGGACAATGAGCAGTTCTTC
TRBJ1-2 | . | . | TRBV16 | CASSPEPAPLDYGYTF | TGTGCCAGCAGCCCCGAACCGGCCCCCCTCGACTATGGCTACACCTTC
TRBJ2-2 | TRBD2 | . | TRBV4-3 | CASSHRLPSGGQGGELFF | TGCGCCAGCAGCCACCGACTTCCCTCGGGGGGGCAGGGCGGGGAGCTGTTTTTT
TRBJ2-7 | TRBD1 | . | TRBV7-9 | CASSTGTGEGEQYF | TGTGCCAGCAGCACCGGGACAGGGGAGGGCGAGCAGTACTTC
TRBJ2-7 | . | once | TRBV4-3 | CASSQEAGLAYEQYF | TGCGCCAGCAGCCAAGAGGCGGGACTGGCCTACGAGCAGTACTTC
TRBJ2-3 | . | . | TRBV5-1 | CASSFTRDTQYF | TGCGCCAGCAGCTTCACAAGGGATACGCAGTATTTT